This T cell receptor beta chain was captured by sequencing in a study of CD8+ T cells in alopecia areata. Deletions cut 4 bases from V and 8 bases from J, with 12 bases between. This CDR3 has 12 amino acids. Germline values: CDR1 SGDLS, CDR2 YYNGEE. Treatment described: oral pan-JAK inhibitor, 5-10 mg twice daily. Sequencing used cDNA as its template, made by extracting RNA and reverse transcribing it. Some clones are missing from TCRdb's copy, which holds only in-frame ones; the method was immunoSEQ multiplex PCR. This table holds 210,000 or so clones, approximately 72% found once. The sequenced sample was CD4+ T cells sorted from blood, obtained around week 44, from a patient treated with tofacitinib. This sequence was found in a human donor with alopecia areata. This chain connects TRBV9 to TRBJ1-2; tentatively, D is TRBD1 (6 bases). CDR3 amino acids: CASSPGVYGYTF. CDR3 sequence (DNA): TGTGCCAGCAGCCCAGGGGTTTACGGCTACACCTTC.